This T cell receptor beta chain derives from a study of T cells in Graves' hyperthyroidism and ophthalmopathy. Used for diagnoses were clinical symptoms, serum thyroxine and TRAb, thyroid ultrasound and orbital computed tomography. A few counts support this clonotype. Amplified regions were TCR beta CDR3 sequences from RNA transcripts. Using the HTBI primer set, a first-round RT-PCR was run on the TCR CDR3. Via MiXCR, TCRdb re-called the multiplex PCR reads, giving one row per CDR3 protein. Of over 350,000 distinct CDR3 sequences detected, approximately 15% appear once; the ten largest clones hold less than 15%. This clonotype was obtained from a man in his late teens or twenties with Graves' ophthalmopathy. Sample: blood.

CDR3 sequence: CASSYGQGAREQYF. CDR3 bases: TGTGCCAGCAGTTACGGGCAGGGGGCGCGTGAGCAGTACTTC. The chain links TRBV6-5 to TRBJ2-7; 8 bases align to TRBD1. This CDR3 is built from 14 residues. With 2 bases clipped from V and 7 bases from J, the junction kept 7 bases outside the gene matches. Looked up from germline, CDR1 is MNHEY and CDR2 is SVGAGI.